What follows are 18 T cell receptor beta chains derived from one specimen sequenced in a study of T cell changes during pregnancy in multiple sclerosis. TCRdb's copy holds only in-frame clones and misses some; the assay was immunoSEQ multiplex PCR. The sample has around 62,000 clones, about 91% seen once. The sequenced sample was CD4+ T cells from peripheral blood mononuclear cells, obtained in the first trimester of pregnancy. All receptors derive from a female donor with multiple sclerosis, enrolled in a pregnancy study.

Points on this clone: The junction differs from germline at one of its ends, possibly a read error. The chain has TRBV7-7 and TRBJ2-5, with D perhaps TRBD1 (5 bases). Germline V CDR1 and CDR2: SSHAT, FNYEAQ (reference sequence). This CDR3 is 14 amino acids long. This CDR3 is CASSFGRVQETQYF. CDR3 coding DNA: TGTGCTAGCAGCTTCGGCAGGGTACAAGAGACCCAGTACTTC.

This rearrangement joins TRBV6-6 to TRBJ1-1, with D possibly being TRBD1 (6 bases). The germline V gene encodes CDR1 MNHNY and CDR2 SVGAGI (reference sequence). The CDR3 spans 13 residues. The V end was cut by 6 bases, the J end by 6 bases, with 14 bases between. The CDR3 loop is CASRTPGDPEAFF. CDR3 coding DNA: TGTGCCAGCAGAACACCAGGGGACCCTGAAGCTTTCTTT.

This clone was picked up one time. The chain joins TRBV27 to TRBJ2-2; 11 bases are shared with TRBD1. This CDR3 is built from 16 residues. The germline gives CDR1 MNHEY, CDR2 SMNVEV (reference sequence). J gave up 5 bases and V 6 bases, and 8 bases lay outside the gene matches. DNA of the CDR3: TGTGCCAGCAGATCTTTCGGGACAGGGGGGACCGGGGAGCTGTTTTTT. Its protein is CASRSFGTGGTGELFF.

The V gene is TRBV2, the J gene TRBJ1-2; 7 bases are shared with TRBD1. The CDR3 covers 15 residues. Germline lookup yields CDR1 SNHLY and CDR2 FYNNEI. J lost 7 bases, V lost 5 bases, and 13 bases had no gene match. CDR3 sequence reads: CASSITTGILRGYTF. The CDR3 bases are TGTGCCAGCAGTATAACGACAGGGATCCTCCGTGGCTACACCTTC.

CDR3 in DNA: TGCGCCAGCAGCCAAGAGAGGACAGGGTGGGTGTACGAGCAGTACTTC. Translating it yields CASSQERTGWVYEQYF. This chain connects TRBV4-3 to TRBJ2-7; 8 nucleotides agree with TRBD1. With 0 bases clipped from V and 4 bases from J, the junction kept 8 bases outside the gene matches. This CDR3 has 16 residues. The germline gives CDR1 LGHNA, CDR2 YSLEER.

V gene TRBV19 combines with J gene TRBJ2-7; 10 bases map to TRBD1. Germline V CDR1 and CDR2: LNHDA, SQIVND (reference sequence). Trimming removed 0 bases from V and 2 bases from J; junction bases left unmatched: 7. CDR3 length: 17 residues. The CDR3 DNA reads as TGTGCCAGTAGTATAGACCTGGGACAGGGGCTAACCTACGAGCAGTACTTC. Translated, it gives CASSIDLGQGLTYEQYF.

The V gene is TRBV5-6, the J gene TRBJ1-2; no definite D call. Germline CDR1 SGHDT, CDR2 YYEEEE. The CDR3 consists of 15 residues. V was pared by 1 base and J by 5 bases, with 15 bases between. The DNA for the CDR3 is TGTGCCAGCAGCTTGATGGGGAGCGATTTTTATGGCTACACCTTC. Its protein product is CASSLMGSDFYGYTF.

The rearrangement uses TRBV6-4 and TRBJ1-3, with 7 bases aligning to TRBD1. Germline V gene data show CDR1 as MRHNA and CDR2 as SNTAGT. The CDR3 is made up of 15 amino acids. With 6 bases clipped from V and 0 bases from J, the junction kept 5 bases outside the gene matches. CDR3 in DNA: TGTGCCAGCAGGGGACAGAGCTACTCTGGAAACACCATATATTTT. This gives the protein CASRGQSYSGNTIYF.

V gene TRBV5-1 combines with J gene TRBJ1-1; TRBD1 matches at 8 bases. The CDR3 has 14 residues. V shed 4 bases, J shed 10 bases, and the junction held 12 bases outside the gene matches. The V gene's germline CDR1 is SGHRS and CDR2 YFSETQ. The CDR3 sequence: CASSLSGQGLGAFF. DNA for the CDR3: TGCGCCAGCAGCCTATCTGGACAGGGCTTAGGAGCTTTCTTT.

The rearrangement links TRBV29-1 to TRBJ1-1; 7 nucleotides align to TRBD1. Per germline, CDR1 SQVTM and CDR2 ANQGSEA. V trimming: 6 bases; J trimming: 3 bases; junction bases outside the gene matches: 1. There are 11 residues in the CDR3. CDR3 in amino acids: CSVTGDTEAFF. The CDR3 DNA reads as TGCAGCGTAACAGGGGACACTGAAGCTTTCTTT.

This chain joins TRBV5-1 and TRBJ2-3; no clear D gene. The germline V and J ends were trimmed by 3 bases and 0 bases, with 17 bases remaining between them. CDR1 and CDR2 from the germline V gene are SGHRS and YFSETQ. The CDR3 is made up of 17 amino acids. The CDR3 spells CASSSIPASTSTDTQYF. As DNA, the CDR3 is TGCGCCAGCAGCTCAATTCCGGCCTCGACTAGCACAGATACGCAGTATTTT.

The chain recombines TRBV15 with TRBJ1-1; no clear D. The germline V gene encodes CDR1 LNHNV and CDR2 YYDKDF (reference sequence). This CDR3 is built from 15 residues. The germline V and J ends were trimmed by 4 bases and 4 bases, with 16 bases remaining between them. CDR3 protein: CATSTRTGIRTEAFF. DNA of the CDR3: TGTGCCACCAGCACGCGAACGGGGATCCGCACTGAAGCTTTCTTT.

The chain links TRBV27 to TRBJ1-2; D is possibly TRBD1 (5 bases). This CDR3 is built from 13 residues. Trimming took 4 bases from V and 0 from J, leaving 6 bases between them. Germline V CDR1 and CDR2: MNHEY, SMNVEV (reference sequence). In nucleotides, the CDR3 is TGTGCCAGCAGTTCACAGGCTAACTATGGCTACACCTTC. Its protein product is CASSSQANYGYTF.

The rearrangement links TRBV6-6 to TRBJ2-7; 7 bases line up with TRBD1. V was pared by 6 bases and J by 0 bases, with 5 bases of the junction left unmatched. CDR1 is MNHNY, CDR2 SVGAGI, per germline (reference sequence). The CDR3 sequence is 14 residues long. The CDR3 coding sequence is TGTGCCAGCAGCCCCAGGGGGACCTCCTACGAGCAGTACTTC. Translation: CASSPRGTSYEQYF.

This clone showed up just once. This chain uses TRBV27 with TRBJ2-6; D gene uncertain. This CDR3 has 16 residues. Trimming removed 1 base from V and 2 bases from J, with 9 bases in between. Per the germline V gene, CDR1 is MNHEY and CDR2 is SMNVEV (reference sequence). CDR3 sequence (DNA): TGTGCCAGCAGTTTATACCGCACAGCTGGGGCCAACGTCCTGACTTTC. The encoded protein is CASSLYRTAGANVLTF.

This chain joins TRBV29-1 and TRBJ1-5; no reliable D call. V was trimmed by 6 bases and J by 7 bases, leaving 13 bases between them. Germline CDR1 is SQVTM and CDR2 is ANQGSEA. This CDR3 is 12 amino acids long. Here the CDR3 DNA reads TGCAGCGTGTCAGTCGCCGGGCAGCCCCAGCATTTT. This encodes CSVSVAGQPQHF.

The rearrangement joins TRBV15 to TRBJ2-5; D may be TRBD1 (6 bases). The V end lost 0 bases, the J end lost 4 bases, and 6 bases lay between the germline ends. Germline V gene data show CDR1 as LNHNV and CDR2 as YYDKDF (reference sequence). The CDR3 covers 13 residues. CDR3 coding DNA: TGTGCCACCAGCAGAGACAGGGGAGAGACCCAGTACTTC. Protein product: CATSRDRGETQYF. Variable domain in full (rest from reference TRBV15 and TRBJ2-5): DAMVIQNPRYQVTQFGKPVTLSCSQTLNHNVMYWYQQKSSQAPKLLFHYYDKDFNNEADTPDNFQSRRPNTSFCFLDIRSPGLGDTAMYLCATSRDRGETQYFGPGTRLLVL.

The chain couples TRBV5-1 to TRBJ2-7; 9 bases map to TRBD1. Germline assignment: CDR1 SGHRS and CDR2 YFSETQ. The V segment lost 4 bases and the J segment 0 bases; nucleotides outside the gene matches: 5. The CDR3 has 15 amino acids. The CDR3 nucleotides read TGCGCCAGCAGCCTGACAGGGGGGACCTCCTACGAGCAGTACTTC. This gives the protein CASSLTGGTSYEQYF.